The present T cell receptor beta chain was sequenced within a study of cytomegalovirus exposure and HLA in healthy donors (dated by TCRdb to about 2017). Background on the whole study: According to an earlier analysis of around 600 of the donors, some 180 million T cells yielded roughly 100 million unique TCR beta sequences and about 300 Gb of sequence data. An early release that covered approximately 600 HLA-typed donors contained around 300 gigabases of sequencing data and about 93 million unique TCR sequences. The genetic ancestry cluster associated with self-reported Caucasian donors included 70% to 85% of the roughly 400 genotyped donors. The study aimed to test whether signatures of past pathogen exposure could be identified by cataloging public T cell receptors. The study used immunosequencing to profile the T cell repertoires of 666 subjects and linked those repertoires to cytomegalovirus serostatus. A separate validation cohort of more than 100 different subjects was used in addition to the 666-subject first cohort. High-throughput TCR immunosequencing, statistical association of individual TCRs with disease status, and machine learning were combined to predict cytomegalovirus infection status. To study patterns of TCR occurrence, a later analysis re-analyzed previously published TCR beta repertoires from several hundred donors and added high-resolution HLA genotyping. Rather than drawing on any new phenotypic data, the later analysis identified candidate immune exposures from TCR beta sequences and the way those sequences occurred across donors. To decide whether each TCR beta V gene segment behaved as functional or pseudogenic, an earlier analysis of 587 of the donors relied on high-throughput TCR beta sequencing. Alongside the repertoire data, information on donor age, sex, ethnicity and CMV serostatus was compiled. In a later genetic analysis, genome-wide SNP genotypes for about 55% of the roughly 670 donors were used, and that subset was treated as a discovery cohort. All discovery cohort repertoires had been generated using a single sequencing platform. Both class I and class II loci were covered by HLA typing, at four-digit resolution. Typing coverage varied by locus: roughly 629-640 donors for A, B, C, DRB1 and DQB1; roughly 510 for DQA1; approximately 610 for DPA1; 400 to 480 for DPB1. Roughly 5 DR-DQ haplotypes were handled as single units for association and clustering because linkage in the cohort was strong. Across about 380 genotyped donors of the cohort, an average of approximately 220,000 unique TCR beta nucleotide sequences per donor were sequenced, and approximately 17% of those sequences were non-productive. What the research found in general, with its limitations: Only TCR beta chains were sequenced in this cohort, and the absence of alpha or paired-chain data limited detectable features. Because the 87-base-pair reads could not distinguish some IMGT-functional V segments, including TRBV6-2 and TRBV6-3, those segments were excluded. Roughly uniform sequencing depth across donors was assumed in presence/absence analyses, although this assumption may not hold. A later analysis found that TCR association rates varied across HLA loci, with DRB1 alleles showing the most associated TCRs and HLA-C alleles the fewest. In a later analysis, 15,000 to 20,000 TCR beta sequences were associated with specific HLA alleles at a false discovery rate of 0.05. According to a later analysis, parvovirus B19, influenza, CMV and Epstein-Barr virus appeared linked to several top co-occurrence clusters. The authors suggested that the approach could potentially be generalized to other disease states and immunological phenotypes. V-gene and J-gene trimming of TCR beta chains was associated with a missense DCLRE1C variant in a later genetic analysis, and the association was replicated in an independent cohort. Because counts were too low, seventeen rarely observed V segments, including chromosome 9 orphons, were excluded from the earlier analysis of about 500 of the donors. In a later analysis, HLA-associated TCR beta chains showed more clonal expansion and lower generation probabilities than non-associated chains that were equally common. The sequencing pipeline was judged likely to have produced a cluster of highly shared sequence variants as a technical artifact. Most TCR sequences were observed very rarely across donors, whereas some public TCRs were present in many individuals. Linkage disequilibrium might explain the correlated functional status among segregating V segments, but an unknown experimental factor could not be excluded. A total of fewer than 200 TCR beta chains were listed by the study as associated with cytomegalovirus. A further reported finding was that TCR beta sequences accurately predicted the HLA-A and HLA-B alleles for most subjects in the first cohort. Three of the identified cytomegalovirus-associated TCR beta chains were confirmed in vitro to be specific for cytomegalovirus antigens. The classifier was reported to diagnose cytomegalovirus status with high specificity and sensitivity in both the original and validation cohorts. Because HLA typing was unavailable for some donors at each locus, only the typed subset was used in association tests. An earlier analysis of some 590 of the donors showed that most TCR beta V segments appeared in productive rearrangements either about 87% or about 30% of the time, which broadly matched IMGT annotations. CMV serostatus was the only immune exposure information available for the cohort. Strong co-occurrence of HLA alleles, especially DR and DQ, made assigning TCR associations to individual alleles difficult. According to a later genetic analysis, donors in an Asian-associated ancestry cluster had fewer N-insertions in productive TCRs than the approximately 670-donor mean. A later analysis found that most CMV-associated TCR beta chains appeared HLA-restricted, with HLA associations seemingly driven largely by CMV exposure.

The cohort was made up of 666 healthy bone marrow donors. Cohort members were all nominally healthy when sampled, although unrecorded immune exposures were likely present. The donor was CMV seropositive and belonged to the group of 250 to 300 seropositive cohort members. Every donor gave a peripheral blood sample, and the peripheral blood mononuclear cells from that sample were used for TCR beta sequencing. Genomic DNA extraction from the blood cell samples was performed with the Qiagen DNeasy Blood Extraction Kit. The germline V gene yields MNHNS for CDR1 and SASEGT for CDR2. Its CDR3 holds 16 amino acids, cysteine through valine. Only the CDR3 portion is preserved as DNA: 48 bases, with reading frame beginning at the first base. The trim is 3 bases for V and 0 bases for J, with a gap of 15 bases between the germline ends. Concerning this clone itself: Its recognized antigen is unknown.

Libraries were constructed by the immunoSEQ multiplex PCR assay. The multiplex PCR relied on a mix of 60 forward primers for TCR Vbeta segments and 13 reverse primers for TCR Jbeta segments. The CDR3 region of rearranged TCR beta genes was amplified from genomic DNA with a multiplex PCR assay. Amplified TCR beta libraries were sequenced as 87-base-pair reads on the Illumina HiSeq System. Per the source publication's procedure: In a later analysis, about 80 million unique TCR beta chains were counted across the 500 to 850 repertoires, and around 11 million of these chains were shared by at least two donors. To remove PCR and sequencing errors, raw reads were error-corrected and collapsed into unique sequences using a nearest-neighbor algorithm that merged closely related sequences. CDR3 sequences were aligned to IMGT reference sequences to assign V, D and J gene segments. Each retained sequence needed at least a six-nucleotide match to both a V gene segment and a J gene segment. Rearrangements were classified as productive when the CDR3 lacked stop codons and remained in frame with V and J, and all other rearrangements were classified as non-productive. Following IMGT convention, CDR3 was defined as the stretch from the second conserved V-encoded cysteine up to the conserved J-encoded phenylalanine. The earlier analysis of a few hundred of the donors excluded any sequence lacking an unambiguous match to a single V gene segment. In an earlier analysis of a few hundred of the donors, a V segment was called functional when productive rearrangements were above 56.7%, and segregating when the standard deviation between donors exceeded 5%. A statistical classification framework was built for diagnosing cytomegalovirus status from the catalog of TCR beta chain sequences. In a later analysis, TCR nucleotide sequences were compared against IMGT/GENE-DB human TR gene sequences so that V and J genes could be assigned. The TCRdist pipeline was used in a later analysis to assign CDR3 sequences and most-parsimonious VDJ recombination scenarios. In a later analysis, every TCR beta chain was defined by the combination of its CDR3 amino acid sequence and its V-gene family, and reads without a unique V-gene family were dropped. As a way to deal with suspected cross-contamination and a sequencing artifact, a later analysis dropped 500 to 700 nucleotide sequences that were highly shared and had low generation probability. In a later analysis, a clonal expansion index was calculated for each public chain from normalized within-repertoire ranks of inferred template counts. Generation probabilities in a later analysis came from a VDJ recombination model fitted to out-of-frame rearrangements, and those results were checked against IGoR. In a later analysis, TCR-TCR, TCR-HLA and TCR-CMV co-occurrence was scored with hypergeometric tests, and a repertoire-size bias correction was applied to TCR pairs. To estimate false discovery rates, a later analysis permuted the HLA or CMV assignments 20 times. In a later analysis, co-occurring TCRs were grouped using DBSCAN, and TCRdist sequence similarity was added for clustering within HLA-allele-positive subsets. Repertoires with fewer than 30,000 or more than 120,000 public chains, plus five repertoires with anomalous nucleotide sharing, were excluded from co-occurrence clustering. Not all clones reach the TCRdb copy of this immuneACCESS table, which keeps in-frame sequences only. Checked studies attribute under half of the gap to unresolved V genes and leave the rest unexplained. D and trimming were read from the DNA, whereas the V and J calls and clone size are those reported in that table. The data table for this sample lists about 77,000 clones. The ten largest clonotypes hold approximately 14% of the sample.

The chain couples TRBV6-1 to TRBJ2-7; the D gene identity is not certain. This clonotype originated in a man over 45 in good health and CMV-seropositive. Sequenced sample: PBMCs. The nucleotides read TGTGCCAGCAGTGAGTCCACAGCAATCAGCTCCTACGAGCAGTACGTC. It translates as CASSESTAISSYEQYV.